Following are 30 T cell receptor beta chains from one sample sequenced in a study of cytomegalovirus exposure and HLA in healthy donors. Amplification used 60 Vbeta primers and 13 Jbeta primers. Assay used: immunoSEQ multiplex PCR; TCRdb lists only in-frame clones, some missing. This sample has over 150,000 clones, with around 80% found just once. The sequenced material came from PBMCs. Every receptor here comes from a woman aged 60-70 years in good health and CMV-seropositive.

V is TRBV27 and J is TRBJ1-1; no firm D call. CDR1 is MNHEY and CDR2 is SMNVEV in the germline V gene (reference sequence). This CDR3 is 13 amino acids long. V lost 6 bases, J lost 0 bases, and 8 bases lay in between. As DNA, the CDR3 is TGTGCCAGCAGGGCCAATCTGAACACTGAAGCTTTCTTT. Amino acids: CASRANLNTEAFF.

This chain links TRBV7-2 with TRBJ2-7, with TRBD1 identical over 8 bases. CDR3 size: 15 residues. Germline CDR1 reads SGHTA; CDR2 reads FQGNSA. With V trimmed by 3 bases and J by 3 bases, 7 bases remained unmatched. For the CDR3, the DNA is TGTGCCAGCAGCTTGGGGACAGGAATATTCTACGAGCAGTACTTC. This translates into CASSLGTGIFYEQYF.

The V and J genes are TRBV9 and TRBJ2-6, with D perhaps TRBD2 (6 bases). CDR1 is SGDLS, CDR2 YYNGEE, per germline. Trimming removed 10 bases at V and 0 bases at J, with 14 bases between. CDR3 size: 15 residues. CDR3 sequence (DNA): TGTGCCCGGGGGATCTGGGACTCTGGGGCCAACGTCCTGACTTTC. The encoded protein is CARGIWDSGANVLTF.

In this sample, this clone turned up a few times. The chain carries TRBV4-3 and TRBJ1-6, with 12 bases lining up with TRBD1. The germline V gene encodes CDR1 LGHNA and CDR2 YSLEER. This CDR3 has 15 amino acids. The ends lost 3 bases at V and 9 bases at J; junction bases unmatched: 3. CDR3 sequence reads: CASSQGQGASSPLHF. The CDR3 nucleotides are TGCGCCAGCAGCCAGGGACAGGGGGCTTCTTCACCCCTCCACTTT.

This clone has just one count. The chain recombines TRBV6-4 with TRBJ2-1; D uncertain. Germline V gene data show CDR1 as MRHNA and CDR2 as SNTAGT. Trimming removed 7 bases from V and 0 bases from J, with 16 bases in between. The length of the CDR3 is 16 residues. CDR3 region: CASTRRSSYSYNEQFF. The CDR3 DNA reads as TGTGCCAGCACCCGACGTAGCAGTTACTCCTACAATGAGCAGTTCTTC.

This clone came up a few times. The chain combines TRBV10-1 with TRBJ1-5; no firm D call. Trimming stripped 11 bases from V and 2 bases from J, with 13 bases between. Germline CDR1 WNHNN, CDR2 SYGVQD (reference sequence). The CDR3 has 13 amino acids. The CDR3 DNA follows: TGCGCCGTTGAGCGGGGTGGCAATCAGCCCCAGCATTTT. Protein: CAVERGGNQPQHF.

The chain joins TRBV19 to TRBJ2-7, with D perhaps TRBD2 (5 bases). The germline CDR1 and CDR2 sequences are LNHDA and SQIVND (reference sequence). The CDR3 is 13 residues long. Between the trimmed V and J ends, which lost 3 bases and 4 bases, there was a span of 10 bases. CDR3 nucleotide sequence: TGTGCCAGTAGTATCGGGATAGGGTACGAGCAGTACTTC. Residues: CASSIGIGYEQYF.

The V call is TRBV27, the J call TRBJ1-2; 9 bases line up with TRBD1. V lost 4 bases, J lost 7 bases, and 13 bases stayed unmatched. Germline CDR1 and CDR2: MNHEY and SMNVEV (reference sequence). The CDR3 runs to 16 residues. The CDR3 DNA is TGTGCCAGCAGTTCCCACAACCCGGGACAGGGACTTGGCTACACCTTC. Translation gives CASSSHNPGQGLGYTF.

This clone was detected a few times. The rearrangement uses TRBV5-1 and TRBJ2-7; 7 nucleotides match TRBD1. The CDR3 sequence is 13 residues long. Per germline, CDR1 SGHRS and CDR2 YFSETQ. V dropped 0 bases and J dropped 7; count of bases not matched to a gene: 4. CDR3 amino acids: CASSLEQGREQYF. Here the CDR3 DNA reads TGCGCCAGCAGCTTGGAACAGGGGAGAGAGCAGTACTTC.

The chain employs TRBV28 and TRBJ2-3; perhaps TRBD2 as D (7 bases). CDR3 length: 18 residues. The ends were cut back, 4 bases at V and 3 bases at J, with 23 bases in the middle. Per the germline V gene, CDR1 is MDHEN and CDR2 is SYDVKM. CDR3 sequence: CASSSRDSRGAGTDTQYF. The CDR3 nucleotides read TGTGCCAGCAGTTCCCGGGACTCCCGGGGGGCGGGAACAGATACGCAGTATTTT.

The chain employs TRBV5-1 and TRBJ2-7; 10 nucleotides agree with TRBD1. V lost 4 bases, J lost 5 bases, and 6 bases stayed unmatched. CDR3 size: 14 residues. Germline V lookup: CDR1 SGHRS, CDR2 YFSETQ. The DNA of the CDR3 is TGCGCCAGCAGCGGGGGACAGGGGTTACACGAGCAGTACTTC. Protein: CASSGGQGLHEQYF.

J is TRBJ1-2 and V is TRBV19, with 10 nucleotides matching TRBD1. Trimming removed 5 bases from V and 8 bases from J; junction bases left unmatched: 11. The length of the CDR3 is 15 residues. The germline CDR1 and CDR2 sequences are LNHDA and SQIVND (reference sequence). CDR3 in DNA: TGTGCCAGTAGTTTCACGACAGGGGGCCGGGGAGGCTACACCTTC. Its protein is CASSFTTGGRGGYTF.

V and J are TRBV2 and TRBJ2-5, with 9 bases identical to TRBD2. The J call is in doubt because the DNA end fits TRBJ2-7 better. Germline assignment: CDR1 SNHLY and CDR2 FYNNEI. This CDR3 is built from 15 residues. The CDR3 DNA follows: TGTGCCAGCAGGGGGGCGCAAGCGGGAGGTAGCGAGCAGTACTTC. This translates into CASRGAQAGGSEQYF.

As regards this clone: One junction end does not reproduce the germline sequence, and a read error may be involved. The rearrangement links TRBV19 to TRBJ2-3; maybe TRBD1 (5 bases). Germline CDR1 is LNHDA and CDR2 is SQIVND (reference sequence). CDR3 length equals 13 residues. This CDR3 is CACRVSGTDAQYF. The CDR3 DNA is TGTGCCTGCAGGGTGAGTGGCACAGATGCGCAGTATTTT.

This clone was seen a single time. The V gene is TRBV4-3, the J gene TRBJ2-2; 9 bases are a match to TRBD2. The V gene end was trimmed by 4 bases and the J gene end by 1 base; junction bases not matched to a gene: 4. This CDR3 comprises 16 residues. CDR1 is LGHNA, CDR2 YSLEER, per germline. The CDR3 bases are TGCGCCAGCAGCCGCCAGACTAGCGGGAACACCGGGGAGCTGTTTTTT. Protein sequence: CASSRQTSGNTGELFF.

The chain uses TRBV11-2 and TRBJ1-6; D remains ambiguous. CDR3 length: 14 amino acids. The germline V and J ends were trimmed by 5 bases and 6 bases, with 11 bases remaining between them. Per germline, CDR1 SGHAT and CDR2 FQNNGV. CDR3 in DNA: TGTGCCAGCAGCCCGCCCGGGAGTAATTCACCCCTCCACTTT. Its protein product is CASSPPGSNSPLHF.

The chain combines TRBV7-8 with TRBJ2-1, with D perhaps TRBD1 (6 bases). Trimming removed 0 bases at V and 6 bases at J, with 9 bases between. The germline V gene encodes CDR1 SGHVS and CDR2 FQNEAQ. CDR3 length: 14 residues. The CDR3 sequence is CASSLANRVNEQFF. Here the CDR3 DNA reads TGTGCCAGCAGCTTAGCGAACAGGGTCAATGAGCAGTTCTTC.

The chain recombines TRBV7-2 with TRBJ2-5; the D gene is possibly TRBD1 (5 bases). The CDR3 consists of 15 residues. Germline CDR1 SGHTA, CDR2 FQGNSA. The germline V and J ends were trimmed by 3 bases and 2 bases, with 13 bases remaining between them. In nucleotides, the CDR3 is TGTGCCAGCAGCTTCAATCCAGGACAACAAGAGACCCAGTACTTC. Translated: CASSFNPGQQETQYF.

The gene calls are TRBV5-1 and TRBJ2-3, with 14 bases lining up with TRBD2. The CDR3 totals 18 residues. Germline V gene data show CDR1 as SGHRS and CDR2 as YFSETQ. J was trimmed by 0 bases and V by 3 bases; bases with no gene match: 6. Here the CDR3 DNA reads TGCGCCAGCAGCTCAGGACTAGCGGGGGGAACTAGCACAGATACGCAGTATTTT. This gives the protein CASSSGLAGGTSTDTQYF.

In DNA form, the CDR3 reads TGCGCCAGCAGCGCCACTAGCGGGGGGGTCCGAAGAGATACGCAGTATTTT. Translation gives CASSATSGGVRRDTQYF. The J gene is TRBJ2-3, the V gene TRBV5-1; TRBD2 agrees at 13 bases. In germline, CDR1 is SGHRS, CDR2 YFSETQ. The CDR3 has 17 amino acids. V shed 4 bases, J shed 5 bases, and the junction held 10 bases outside the gene matches. The variable domain in full, completed from reference TRBV5-1 and TRBJ2-3, reads KAGVTQTPRYLIKTRGQQVTLSCSPISGHRSVSWYQQTPGQGLQFLFEYFSETQRNKGNFPGRFSGRQFSNSRSEMNVSTLELGDSALYLCASSATSGGVRRDTQYFGPGTRLTVL.

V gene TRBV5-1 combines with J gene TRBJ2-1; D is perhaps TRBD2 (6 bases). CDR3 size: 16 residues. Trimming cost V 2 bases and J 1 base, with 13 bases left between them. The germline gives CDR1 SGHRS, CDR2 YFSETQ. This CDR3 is CASSFSGGTSYNEQFF. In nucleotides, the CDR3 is TGCGCCAGCAGCTTCAGTGGGGGGACTTCCTACAATGAGCAGTTCTTC.

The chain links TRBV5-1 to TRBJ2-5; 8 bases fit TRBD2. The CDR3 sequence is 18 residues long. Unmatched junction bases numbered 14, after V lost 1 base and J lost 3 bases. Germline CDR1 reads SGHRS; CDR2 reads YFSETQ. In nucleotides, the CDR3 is TGCGCCAGCAGCTTGCGGCTTACAGCGGGGGTGTTTAAAGAGACCCAGTACTTC. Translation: CASSLRLTAGVFKETQYF. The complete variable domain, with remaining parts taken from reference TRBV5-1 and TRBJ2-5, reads KAGVTQTPRYLIKTRGQQVTLSCSPISGHRSVSWYQQTPGQGLQFLFEYFSETQRNKGNFPGRFSGRQFSNSRSEMNVSTLELGDSALYLCASSLRLTAGVFKETQYFGPGTRLLVL.

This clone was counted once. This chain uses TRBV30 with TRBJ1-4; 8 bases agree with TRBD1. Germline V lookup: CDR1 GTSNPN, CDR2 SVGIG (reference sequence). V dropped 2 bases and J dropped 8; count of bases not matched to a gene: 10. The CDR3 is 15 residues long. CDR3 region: CAWSISTGAGEKLFF. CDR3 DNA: TGTGCCTGGAGTATTTCGACAGGGGCGGGAGAAAAACTGTTTTTT.

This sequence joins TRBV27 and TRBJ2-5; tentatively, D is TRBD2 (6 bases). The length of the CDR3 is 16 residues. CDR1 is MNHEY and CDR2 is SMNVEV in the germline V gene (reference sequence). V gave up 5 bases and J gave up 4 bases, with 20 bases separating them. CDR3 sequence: CASSLDSGPLLETQYF. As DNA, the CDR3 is TGTGCCAGCAGTCTCGATAGCGGCCCGCTCCTAGAGACCCAGTACTTC.

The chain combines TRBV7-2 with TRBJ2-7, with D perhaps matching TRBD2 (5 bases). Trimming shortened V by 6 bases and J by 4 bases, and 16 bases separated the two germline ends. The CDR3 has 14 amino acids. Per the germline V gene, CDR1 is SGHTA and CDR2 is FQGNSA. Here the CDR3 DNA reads TGTGCCAGCAGTCGACGGACGGGGATGTACGAGCAGTACTTC. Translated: CASSRRTGMYEQYF.

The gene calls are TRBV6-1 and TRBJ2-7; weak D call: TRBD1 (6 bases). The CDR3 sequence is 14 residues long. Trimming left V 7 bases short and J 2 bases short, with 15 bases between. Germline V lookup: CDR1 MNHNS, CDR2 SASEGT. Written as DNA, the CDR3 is TGTGCCAGCATCCGGACAGTCGGGCCCTACGAGCAGTACTTC. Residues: CASIRTVGPYEQYF.

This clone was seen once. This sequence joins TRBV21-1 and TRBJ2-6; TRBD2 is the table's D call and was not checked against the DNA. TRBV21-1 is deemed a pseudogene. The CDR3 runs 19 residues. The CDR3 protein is CASSKDEGWVRAGANVLTF. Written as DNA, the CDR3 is TGTGCCAGCAGCAAAGACGAGGGATGGGTCAGAGCTGGGGCCAACGTCCTGACTTTC.

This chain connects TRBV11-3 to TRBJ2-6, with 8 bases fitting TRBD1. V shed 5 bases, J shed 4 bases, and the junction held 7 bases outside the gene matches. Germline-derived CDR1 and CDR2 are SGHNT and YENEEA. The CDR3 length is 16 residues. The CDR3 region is CASSPTRDRGANVLTF. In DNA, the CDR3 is TGTGCCAGCAGCCCGACCCGGGACAGGGGGGCCAACGTCCTGACTTTC.

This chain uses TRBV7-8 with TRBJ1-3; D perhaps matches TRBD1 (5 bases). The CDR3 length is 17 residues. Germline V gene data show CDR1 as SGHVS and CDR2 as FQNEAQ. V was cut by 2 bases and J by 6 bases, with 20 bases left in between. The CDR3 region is CASSLNPGDRNVNTIYF. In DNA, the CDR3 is TGTGCCAGCAGCTTAAATCCGGGGGATCGCAATGTAAACACCATATATTTT.

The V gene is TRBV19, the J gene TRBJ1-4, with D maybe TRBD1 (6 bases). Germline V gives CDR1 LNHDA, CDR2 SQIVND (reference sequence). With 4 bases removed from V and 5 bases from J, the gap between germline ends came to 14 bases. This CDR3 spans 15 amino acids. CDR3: CASSNQGMENEKLFF. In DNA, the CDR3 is TGTGCCAGTAGTAACCAGGGGATGGAAAATGAAAAACTGTTTTTT. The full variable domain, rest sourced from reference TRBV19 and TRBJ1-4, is DGGITQSPKYLFRKEGQNVTLSCEQNLNHDAMYWYRQDPGQGLRLIYYSQIVNDFQKGDIAEGYSVSREKKESFPLTVTSAQKNPTAFYLCASSNQGMENEKLFFGSGTQLSVL.